This T cell receptor (beta chain) was recorded in a study of identical twins. This clonotype was counted many times. Its target is not known. MiXCR, applied by TCRdb to the 5' RACE reads, yields one record per CDR3 protein. The sample comprises some 96,000 distinct CDR3 sequences, 5.9% of which are singletons, and about an eighth rests with the top ten. All donors were healthy Caucasians. V lost 1 base and J lost 4, with 9 bases in between. There are 13 residues in the CDR3. Germline CDR1 and CDR2: DFQATT and SNEGSKA (reference sequence). Findings and limits, study-wide: The models gave estimates that fell short of the out-of-frame TCR alpha sharing seen in monozygotic twins. The presence of invariant MAIT and iNKT cells could partly confound analyses of zero-insertion sequences. There were fewer insertions in abundant cord blood beta clonotypes, but memory repertoires showed no such pattern.

The TCR was taken from a woman aged 45-65 years in good health. The source material was memory T cells sorted from blood. The rearrangement links TRBV20-1 to TRBJ2-3; possible D gene TRBD2, 5 bases. CDR3 DNA: TGCAGTGCTAGAGGGGGAGCACCAGATACGCAGTATTTT. Its protein is CSARGGAPDTQYF.